A selection of T cell receptor beta chains follows, all from one sample in a study of cytomegalovirus exposure and HLA in healthy donors. Sequenced by immunoSEQ multiplex PCR; TCRdb stores in-frame clones only, minus some. Its table records 100,000 to 150,000 clones. Sequenced material: PBMCs. These receptors came from a man aged 35 to 55 in good health and CMV-seronegative. The CDR3 runs from the conserved cysteine through the conserved F or W. The D gene is left open where the match is weak.

>TRBV6-1|-|TRBJ2-7
CAIHRDTYEQYF
TGTGCCATCCACAGGGATACCTACGAGCAGTACTTC
>TRBV19|TRBD1|TRBJ2-6
CASSGDRGTGANVLTF
TGTGCCAGTAGTGGAGACAGGGGCACTGGGGCCAACGTCCTGACTTTC
>TRBV27|TRBD2|TRBJ2-3
CASSPSLAGGVDTQYF
TGTGCCAGCAGTCCCTCACTAGCGGGAGGAGTGGATACGCAGTATTTT
>TRBV7-9|-|TRBJ1-2
CASSLGPDGYTF
TGTGCCAGCAGCCTGGGGCCCGATGGCTACACCTTC
>TRBV5-4|-|TRBJ2-3
CASSSESTSTDTQYF
TGTGCCAGCAGCTCTGAGTCCACTAGCACAGATACGCAGTATTTT
>TRBV29-1|TRBD2|TRBJ2-1
CSVAPGLAGVEQFF
TGCAGCGTCGCACCGGGACTAGCGGGAGTAGAGCAGTTCTTC
>TRBV10-3|TRBD2|TRBJ2-1
CAASREGGKEQFF
TGTGCCGCCTCCCGGGAGGGAGGGAAGGAGCAGTTCTTC
>TRBV11-2|TRBD1|TRBJ2-7
CASSLVTLSDRGFSYEQYF
TGTGCCAGCAGCTTAGTCACGTTGTCTGACAGGGGGTTTTCCTACGAGCAGTACTTC
>TRBV19|-|TRBJ2-3
CASKVQGPTDTQYF
TGTGCCAGTAAGGTCCAGGGGCCCACAGATACGCAGTATTTT
>TRBV29-1|-|TRBJ2-7
CSVQGGFGQGPYEQYF
TGCAGCGTCCAAGGAGGGTTCGGTCAGGGACCCTACGAGCAGTACTTC
>TRBV5-1|-|TRBJ1-4
CASSLSQGSEKLFF
TGCGCCAGCAGCTTGTCTCAGGGGAGCGAAAAACTGTTTTTT
>TRBV4-1|TRBD1|TRBJ1-2
CASSQPPTGNYGYTF
TGCGCCAGCAGCCAACCTCCGACAGGGAACTATGGCTACACCTTC
>TRBV7-8|TRBD2|TRBJ2-1
CASSSGLASYNEQFF
TGTGCCAGCAGCTCGGGACTAGCGTCTTACAATGAGCAGTTCTTC
>TRBV2|-|TRBJ2-7
CASSTAGGYEQYF
TGTGCCAGTTCAACGGCCGGGGGCTACGAGCAGTACTTC
>TRBV5-5|TRBD2|TRBJ2-5
CASSLGLALQETQYF
TGTGCCAGCAGCTTGGGACTAGCCCTCCAAGAGACCCAGTACTTC
>TRBV4-1|TRBD2|TRBJ2-2
CASSQEGLAANTGELFF
TGCGCCAGCAGCCAAGAGGGACTAGCAGCGAACACCGGGGAGCTGTTTTTT
>TRBV27|TRBD2|TRBJ2-1
CASRGGTTYNEQFF
TGTGCCAGTCGGGGCGGGACTACCTACAATGAGCAGTTCTTC
>TRBV6-1|-|TRBJ1-2
CASSDYYGYTF
TGTGCCAGCAGTGACTACTATGGCTACACCTTC
>TRBV11-3|TRBD1|TRBJ2-2
CASSPGQGSNTGELFF
TGTGCCAGCAGCCCTGGACAGGGGAGCAACACCGGGGAGCTGTTTTTT
>TRBV11-2|TRBD2|TRBJ2-7
CASSPVGSGRGLREQYF
TGTGCCAGCAGCCCGGTCGGCAGCGGGAGAGGCCTTCGCGAGCAGTACTTC
>TRBV10-3|-|TRBJ2-7
CAIGLVGDYEQYF
TGTGCCATCGGCCTCGTGGGAGACTACGAGCAGTACTTC
>TRBV27|-|TRBJ2-7
CASSSFTLPSGYEQYF
TGTGCCAGCAGTTCGTTCACTCTACCATCGGGTTACGAGCAGTACTTC
>TRBV5-6|-|TRBJ2-1
CASSLDRYNEQFF
TGTGCCAGCAGCTTGGATAGATACAATGAGCAGTTCTTC
>TRBV10-3|TRBD1|TRBJ2-3
CAISFPGLQGISTDTQYF
TGTGCCATCAGTTTCCCGGGCCTACAGGGGATTAGCACAGATACGCAGTATTTT
>TRBV7-3|-|TRBJ2-2
CASSSPSENTGELFF
TGTGCCAGCAGCTCCCCTAGCGAAAACACCGGGGAGCTGTTTTTT
>TRBV29-1|TRBD1|TRBJ2-7
CSVEATGGTYEQYF
TGCAGCGTTGAGGCGACAGGGGGGACCTACGAGCAGTACTTC
>TRBV5-5|TRBD1|TRBJ1-1
CASSTDRYTEAFF
TGTGCCAGCAGCACGGACAGGTACACTGAAGCTTTCTTT
>TRBV29-1|TRBD2|TRBJ2-5
CSVDRGSGIQETQYF
TGCAGCGTTGATCGGGGGAGCGGGATCCAAGAGACCCAGTACTTC
>TRBV6-1|-|TRBJ1-4
CASSEVRVTNEKLFF
TGTGCCAGCAGTGAAGTGAGGGTCACTAATGAAAAACTGTTTTTT
>TRBV2|TRBD2|TRBJ2-2
CASSAKPSSGANTGELFF
TGTGCCAGCAGTGCAAAACCCTCTAGCGGGGCGAACACCGGGGAGCTGTTTTTT
>TRBV5-4|-|TRBJ2-3
CANSLMRGDTQYF
TGTGCCAACAGCCTAATGCGCGGAGATACGCAGTATTTT
>TRBV4-1|-|TRBJ2-4
CASSHGPATGRENIQYF
TGCGCCAGCAGCCACGGCCCTGCCACAGGCAGAGAAAACATTCAGTACTTC
>TRBV7-9|TRBD1|TRBJ2-7
CASSIGQGAYEQYF
TGTGCCAGCAGCATAGGACAGGGGGCTTACGAGCAGTACTTC
>TRBV2|-|TRBJ2-3
CASSEAGAGNTQYF
TGTGCCAGCAGTGAGGCGGGGGCAGGGAATACGCAGTATTTT
>TRBV11-3|-|TRBJ2-5
CASSLLTSRGRGTQYF
TGTGCCAGCAGCTTACTGACTAGTAGGGGGAGGGGGACCCAGTACTTC
>TRBV6-5|-|TRBJ2-5
CASSSTLSPPRAYF
TGTGCCAGCAGTTCTACTTTAAGCCCCCCGAGGGCGTACTTC
>TRBV7-2|TRBD2|TRBJ2-3
CASSLTPGLASTDTQYF
TGTGCCAGCAGCTTAACCCCCGGACTAGCTAGCACAGATACGCAGTATTTT
>TRBV4-2|TRBD2|TRBJ2-3
CASSQGLAGEGTDTQYF
TGTGCCAGCAGCCAAGGGCTAGCGGGAGAGGGCACAGATACGCAGTATTTT
>TRBV7-2|TRBD1|TRBJ2-7
CASSPRGGTGTGRYEQYF
TGTGCCAGCAGCCCCCGGGGTGGAACCGGGACAGGGAGATACGAGCAGTACTTC
>TRBV11-2|TRBD2|TRBJ2-7
CASSGTSGRHPYEQYF
TGTGCCAGCAGCGGGACTAGCGGGCGGCACCCCTACGAGCAGTACTTC
>TRBV7-9|TRBD2|TRBJ2-1
CASSPPLAGNFGEQFF
TGTGCCAGCAGCCCACCCCTAGCGGGAAATTTTGGTGAGCAGTTCTTC
>TRBV5-4|-|TRBJ2-3
CASSLSTSTDTQYF
TGTGCCAGCAGCTTGAGTACAAGCACAGATACGCAGTATTTT
>TRBV6-6|TRBD1|TRBJ1-5
CASSTGQGGGNQPQHF
TGTGCCAGCAGTACCGGACAGGGTGGAGGCAATCAGCCCCAGCATTTT
>TRBV5-4|-|TRBJ2-3
CASSFRLSGGDTQYF
TGTGCCAGCAGCTTCAGATTGTCTGGTGGAGATACGCAGTATTTT
>TRBV6-5|TRBD1|TRBJ2-7
CASSGTGGDEQYF
TGTGCCAGCAGTGGGACAGGGGGCGACGAGCAGTACTTC
>TRBV7-2|TRBD1|TRBJ2-1
CASSPRQGRNEQFF
TGTGCCAGCAGCCCAAGACAGGGAAGGAATGAGCAGTTCTTC
>TRBV5-1|-|TRBJ2-5
CASSAVLQETQYF
TGCGCCAGCAGCGCGGTGCTTCAAGAGACCCAGTACTTC
>TRBV7-9|TRBD1|TRBJ2-1
CASSFGQGYEQFF
TGTGCCAGCAGCTTTGGACAGGGGTATGAGCAGTTCTTC
>TRBV7-6|-|TRBJ2-6
CASSPGAPTAVSGANVLTF
TGTGCCAGCAGCCCAGGGGCCCCGACAGCCGTCTCTGGGGCCAACGTCCTGACTTTC
>TRBV4-3|-|TRBJ1-2
CASTPPEGFPAANYGYTF
TGCGCCAGCACCCCTCCCGAGGGTTTCCCAGCCGCTAACTATGGCTACACCTTC
>TRBV9|-|TRBJ2-7
CASSHPSSYEQYF
TGTGCCAGCAGCCATCCGAGCTCCTACGAGCAGTACTTC
>TRBV6-5|-|TRBJ2-7
CASSQNAEQYF
TGTGCCAGCAGTCAAAATGCCGAGCAGTACTTC
>TRBV18|TRBD2|TRBJ2-1
CASSTGLAVYNEQFF
TGTGCCAGCTCAACCGGACTAGCGGTTTACAATGAGCAGTTCTTC
>TRBV5-8|TRBD2|TRBJ2-7
CASRQLARDNEQYF
TGTGCCAGCCGACAACTAGCGAGAGATAACGAGCAGTACTTC
>TRBV30|TRBD1|TRBJ1-6
CAWSQPGQGLNSPLHF
TGTGCCTGGAGTCAACCGGGACAGGGACTAAATTCACCCCTCCACTTT
>TRBV5-5|TRBD2|TRBJ2-7
CASTLQLAGGRDEQYF
TGTGCCAGCACCCTCCAACTAGCGGGAGGGCGGGACGAGCAGTACTTC
>TRBV7-2|TRBD2|TRBJ2-7
CASSLGSGTSEQYF
TGTGCCAGCAGCTTGGGGTCCGGGACTAGCGAGCAGTACTTC